Many counts were recorded for the clone carrying this T cell receptor beta chain. Its antigen is as yet unknown. The record originates from a study of T cell repertoires in cytomegalovirus infection. The wider study: HLA-B-restricted CMV epitopes that are well studied, plus recently identified HLA-C-restricted ones, were used by the study. TCR beta signatures that were public indicated CMV infection and matching HLA type.

TCRdb used MiXCR to reprocess the reads, holding one entry per CDR3 protein. The repertoire holds under 350,000 distinct CDR3 sequences, with roughly a fifth as singletons. Study-level results: Clonotypes of TCR beta that were HLA-C-restricted and CMV-specific dominated the ex vivo response. Summed frequency of public TCR beta families distinguished CMV carriers with the relevant HLA.

Between the trimmed V and J ends, which lost 3 bases and 4 bases, there was a span of 21 bases. The V gene's germline CDR1 is SEHNR and CDR2 FQNEAQ (reference sequence). CDR3 size: 17 residues. The sample in question was cultured PBMCs, obtained from culture after CMV antigen stimulation. The chain uses TRBV7-9 and TRBJ1-1; D is perhaps TRBD1 (5 bases). The sequence derives from a human donor in good health (CMV status not recorded). Some clones in this sample may be carry-over from other donors' samples. CDR3 protein: CASSLLVGTPVGTEAFF. In DNA form, the CDR3 reads TGTGCCAGCAGCTTGTTGGTAGGGACTCCGGTTGGCACTGAAGCTTTCTTT.